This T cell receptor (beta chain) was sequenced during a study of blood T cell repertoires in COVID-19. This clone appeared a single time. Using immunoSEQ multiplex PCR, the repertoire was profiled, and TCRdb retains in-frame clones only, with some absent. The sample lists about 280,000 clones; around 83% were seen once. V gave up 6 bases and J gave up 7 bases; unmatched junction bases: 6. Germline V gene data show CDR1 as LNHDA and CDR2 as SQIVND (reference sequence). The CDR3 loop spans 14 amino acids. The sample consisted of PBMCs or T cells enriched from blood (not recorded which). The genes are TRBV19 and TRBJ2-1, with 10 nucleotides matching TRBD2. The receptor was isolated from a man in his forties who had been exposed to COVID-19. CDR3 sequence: CASRRAGGPNEQFF. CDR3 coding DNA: TGTGCCAGTAGGAGAGCGGGAGGGCCGAATGAGCAGTTCTTC.